This T cell receptor (beta chain) was profiled in a study of early stage breast cancer tumors. Across the study: ER+/PR+/HER2- status applied to about 70% of the 16 invasive breast tumors. Study conclusions and caveats: Comparing each tissue with blood distinguished tumor from normal in most of the 16 patients.

Each sample had two DNA replicates, 0.45 to 0.65 ug blood or roughly 1.4 ug tissue. Libraries were prepared by immunoSEQ multiplex PCR; TCRdb keeps only in-frame clonotypes and omits some of them. The table includes tens of thousands of clones, approximately 72% detected once. For this clone: Antigen unknown.

This CDR3 has 17 amino acids. The V and J ends lost 3 bases and 5 bases, in that order; junction bases with no gene match: 12. Germline V gives CDR1 SGDLS, CDR2 YYNGEE. The sequence came from a person aged 45-60 years with breast cancer. The sample was blood. The chain carries TRBV9 and TRBJ2-2; 8 nucleotides match TRBD1. The CDR3 here is CASSAPGGIEGTGELFF. CDR3 sequence (DNA): TGTGCCAGCAGCGCTCCAGGGGGCATCGAGGGGACCGGGGAGCTGTTTTTT.